What follows describes a single T cell receptor (beta chain). Its antigen is undetermined. Per the germline V gene, CDR1 is MDHEN and CDR2 is SYDVKM. V lost 5 bases and J lost 1; bases outside the gene matches: 2. There are 14 residues in the CDR3. The data originate from a study of shared clonotypes between healthy human individuals. Study-level results: The donor pool, a small one, limited the genetic and exposure-history diversity represented. Naive CD4 clonotypes were shared across a handful of donors at roughly 4.6%.

TCRdb's table, derived via immunoSEQ multiplex PCR, lists solely in-frame clones and lacks some. Of hundreds of thousands of clones in the sample, 95% to 98% were seen once. The gene calls are TRBV28 and TRBJ2-4; 7 bases are a match to TRBD1. This sequence originates from a woman in her 30s in good health. Sequencing was done on a sample of naive CD4+ T cells sorted from blood. Indicated subset: CD45RA+ positively selected. DNA of the CDR3: TGTGCCAGCAGTCAGGGGGATGCCAAAAACATTCAGTACTTC. This encodes CASSQGDAKNIQYF.